The clone carrying this TCR beta chain was recorded a few times. The sample originates from a study of patients and donors after allogeneic stem cell transplantation. Trimming removed 3 bases at V and 2 bases at J, with 7 bases between. Germline CDR1 and CDR2: MDHEN and SYDVKM. The CDR3 consists of 13 residues. TCRdb reanalysed the RT-PCR reads using MiXCR and keeps one entry per CDR3 protein. Of about 28,000 distinct CDR3 sequences in the sample, under 7.5% are singletons; the top ten hold about 32%. The chain employs TRBV28 and TRBJ2-5, with D unresolved. The receptor was derived from a human donor who was either an allogeneic HSCT recipient or a stem cell or donor lymphocyte infusion donor (not recorded which). It is not recorded whose cells these are; they may come from a transplant donor. The source material was blood, either unsorted or a sorted T cell fraction (not recorded which). CDR3 region: CASSFWLQETQYF. The CDR3 DNA reads as TGTGCCAGCAGTTTTTGGTTACAAGAGACCCAGTACTTC.